Each of the 10 T cell receptor beta chains below was sequenced from the same sample in a study of cytomegalovirus exposure and HLA in healthy donors. In the PCR, 60 Vbeta and 13 Jbeta primers were used. TCRdb's table, derived via immunoSEQ multiplex PCR, lists solely in-frame clones and lacks some. This sample's clone table lists 56,000 or so clones. Sequencing was carried out using PBMCs. The origin of the receptors is a man aged 40-49 years in good health and CMV-seropositive.

The genes are TRBV14 and TRBJ2-5, with 9 bases identical to TRBD1. The CDR3 spans 14 residues. V shed 4 bases and J 2 bases; nucleotides not matched to a gene: 2. The germline CDR1 and CDR2 sequences are SGHDN and FVKESK. DNA of the CDR3: TGTGCCAGCAGCCGGGACAGGGTACAAGAGACCCAGTACTTC. It specifies CASSRDRVQETQYF.

V usage is TRBV7-9 and J usage is TRBJ2-1, with D perhaps matching TRBD1 (6 bases). Germline values: CDR1 SEHNR, CDR2 FQNEAQ (reference sequence). The length of the CDR3 is 15 residues. V lost 2 bases and J 2 bases, leaving 10 bases between the germline ends. The CDR3 spells CASSLNRDPYNEQFF. DNA for the CDR3: TGTGCCAGCAGCTTAAACAGGGATCCCTACAATGAGCAGTTCTTC.

V and J are TRBV18 and TRBJ1-2; perhaps TRBD1 as D (6 bases). Germline CDR1 and CDR2: KGHSH and LQKENI. With 6 bases removed from V and 8 bases from J, the gap between germline ends came to 13 bases. This CDR3 is 12 amino acids long. CDR3 protein: CASSLRDKGYTF. CDR3 coding DNA: TGTGCCAGCTCCCTCCGGGACAAAGGCTACACCTTC.

This chain uses TRBV7-2 with TRBJ1-1, with D possibly being TRBD1 (6 bases). V lost 1 base and J 8 bases, leaving 8 bases between the germline ends. There are 12 residues in the CDR3. The germline CDR1 and CDR2 sequences are SGHTA and FQGNSA. Written as DNA, the CDR3 is TGTGCCAGCAGCTTAGGTACAGGGGAAGCTTTCTTT. Translating gives CASSLGTGEAFF.

The chain carries TRBV10-3 and TRBJ2-6, with D perhaps matching TRBD1 (5 bases). Trimming left V 4 bases short and J 2 bases short, with 9 bases between. This CDR3 region has 15 residues. CDR1 is ENHRY and CDR2 is SYGVKD in the germline V gene. CDR3 region: CAISGLRAGANVLTF. CDR3 nucleotides: TGTGCCATCAGTGGGCTCAGGGCTGGGGCCAACGTCCTGACTTTC.

The chain couples TRBV9 to TRBJ2-5, with 9 bases identical to TRBD2. This CDR3 contains 15 residues. Trimming cost V 2 bases and J 2 bases; bases outside gene matches: 4. Germline CDR1 and CDR2: SGDLS and YYNGEE. CDR3 in DNA: TGTGCCAGCAGCGTGGGCGGGAGGGATCAAGAGACCCAGTACTTC. This gives the protein CASSVGGRDQETQYF.

The rearrangement joins TRBV4-2 to TRBJ2-7; the match to TRBD2 covers 10 bases. Unmatched junction bases numbered 2, after V lost 4 bases and J lost 2 bases. The CDR3 has 14 amino acids. Germline CDR1 LGHNA, CDR2 YNFKEQ. The CDR3 protein is CASSLTSGTYEQYF. The CDR3 nucleotides read TGTGCCAGCAGCCTTACTAGCGGGACCTACGAGCAGTACTTC.

The chain is built from TRBV5-4 and TRBJ1-1, with 9 nucleotides matching TRBD1. Unmatched junction bases numbered 5, after V lost 4 bases and J lost 4 bases. The CDR3 runs to 14 residues. The germline gives CDR1 SGHNT, CDR2 YYREEE (reference sequence). CDR3 loop: CASSTDRGSTEAFF. The CDR3 bases are TGTGCCAGCAGCACGGACAGGGGCAGCACTGAAGCTTTCTTT.

The chain combines TRBV27 with TRBJ1-1, with unresolved D. Per the germline V gene, CDR1 is MNHEY and CDR2 is SMNVEV (reference sequence). V was shortened by 0 bases and J by 1 base, with 9 bases between the two germline ends. The CDR3 is 15 amino acids. The CDR3 here is CASSLSTVPNTEAFF. For the CDR3, the DNA is TGTGCCAGCAGTTTATCCACAGTGCCGAACACTGAAGCTTTCTTT.

Points on this clone: At one of its ends the junction is not consistent with the germline gene, which may arise from a read error. The chain employs TRBV19 and TRBJ1-2; D is ambiguous. CDR3 length: 10 amino acids. Germline V gene sequence: CDR1 LNHDA, CDR2 SQIVND (reference sequence). In nucleotides, the CDR3 is TGTGCCAGTGGAGCCCGGGGAATAGACTTC. Translation gives CASGARGIDF.